This T cell receptor (beta chain) was retrieved from a study of CD8 T cells in ankylosing spondylitis. This clonotype has ten or more counts. From the 5' RACE reads, TCRdb called clonotypes with MiXCR, one entry per CDR3 protein. The repertoire holds some 290,000 distinct CDR3 sequences, with 15% to 20% as singletons. After removal of 2 bases from V and 4 bases from J, the junction contained 8 bases not matched to a gene. The CDR3 consists of 15 residues. Germline CDR1 reads DFQATT; CDR2 reads SNEGSKA (reference sequence). The origin of this receptor is a male donor with ankylosing spondylitis or in good health (not recorded which). The rearrangement uses TRBV20-1 and TRBJ2-1; 7 nucleotides match TRBD2. Sequencing input: blood, either unsorted or a sorted T cell fraction (not recorded which). CDR3 nucleotide sequence: TGCAGTGCTAGAATGAGTCTAGCGGCATACAATGAGCAGTTCTTC. Protein sequence: CSARMSLAAYNEQFF.